This TCR beta chain was retrieved from a study of T cells expressing NK-cell markers. Study as a whole: Sorted CD3+CD56+NKG2C+, CD3+CD56+NKG2C- and CD3+CD56-NKG2C+ T-cell subsets were beta-chain profiled. HCMV seropositivity marked most of the eight sequenced donors; one was seronegative. Study-wide results and limits: The share of CD8+ T cells held by dominant NKG2C+ clonotypes was about 1.0-8% in about six donors.

TCRdb reprocessed the 5' RACE reads and keeps a single row for each CDR3 protein, giving no DNA. The sample is made up of around 140,000 distinct CDR3 sequences, and the top ten hold 12% of it. CDR1 is SGDLS, CDR2 YYNGEE, per germline. The length of the CDR3 is 16 residues. With regard to this clonotype: Its specificity is unknown.

The sequencing input was blood T cells: a sorted CD56 or NKG2C T cell subset, CD4+ or CD8+ T cells, or bulk PBMC T cells (not recorded which). The TCR was taken from a man aged 18 to 35 in good health. The chain carries TRBV9 and TRBJ2-1; TCRdb's assignment of TRBD1 cannot be checked, as there is no DNA. The CDR3 region is CASSTQDLEVWNEQFF.